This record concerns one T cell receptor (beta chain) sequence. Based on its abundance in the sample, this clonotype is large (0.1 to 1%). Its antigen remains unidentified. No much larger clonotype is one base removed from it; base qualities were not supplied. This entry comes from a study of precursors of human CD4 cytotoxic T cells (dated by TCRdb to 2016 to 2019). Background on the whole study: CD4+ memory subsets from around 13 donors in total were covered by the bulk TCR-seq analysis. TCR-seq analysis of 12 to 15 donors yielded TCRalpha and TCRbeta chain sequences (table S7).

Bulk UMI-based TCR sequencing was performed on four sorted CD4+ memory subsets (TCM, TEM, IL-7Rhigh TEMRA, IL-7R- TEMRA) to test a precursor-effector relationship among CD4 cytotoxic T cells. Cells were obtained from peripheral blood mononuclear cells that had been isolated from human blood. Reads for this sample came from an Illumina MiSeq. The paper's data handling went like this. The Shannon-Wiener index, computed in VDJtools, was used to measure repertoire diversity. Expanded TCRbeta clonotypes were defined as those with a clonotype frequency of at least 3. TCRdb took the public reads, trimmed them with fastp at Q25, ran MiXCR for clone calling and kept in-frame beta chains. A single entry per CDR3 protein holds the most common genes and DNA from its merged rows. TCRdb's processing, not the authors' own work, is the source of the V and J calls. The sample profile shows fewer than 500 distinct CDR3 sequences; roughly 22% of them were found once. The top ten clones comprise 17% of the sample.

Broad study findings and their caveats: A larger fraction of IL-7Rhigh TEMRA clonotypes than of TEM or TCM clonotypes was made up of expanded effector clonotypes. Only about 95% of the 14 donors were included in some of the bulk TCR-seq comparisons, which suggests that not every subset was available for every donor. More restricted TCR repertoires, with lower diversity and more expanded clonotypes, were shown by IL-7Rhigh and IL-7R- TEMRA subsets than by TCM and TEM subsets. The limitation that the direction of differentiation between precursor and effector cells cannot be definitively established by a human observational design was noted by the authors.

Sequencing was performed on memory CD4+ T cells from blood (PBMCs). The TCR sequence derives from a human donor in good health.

The DNA sequence is given as TGTGCCACCAGTGACCCGGGCCAAGCGCGTCCAGCTTTCTTT. Its translation reads: CATSDPGQARPAFF. The chain links TRBV24-1 with TRBJ1-1; no D gene can be assigned with confidence. Inclusive of the bounding cysteine and phenylalanine, the CDR3 is 14 residues long. The sequence is cut down to CDR3 DNA, 42 bases in frame from base 1. CDR1 and CDR2, looked up from the germline V gene, are KGHDR and SFDVKD. V is reduced by 4 bases and J by 10 bases, leaving a spacing of 18 bases between them.